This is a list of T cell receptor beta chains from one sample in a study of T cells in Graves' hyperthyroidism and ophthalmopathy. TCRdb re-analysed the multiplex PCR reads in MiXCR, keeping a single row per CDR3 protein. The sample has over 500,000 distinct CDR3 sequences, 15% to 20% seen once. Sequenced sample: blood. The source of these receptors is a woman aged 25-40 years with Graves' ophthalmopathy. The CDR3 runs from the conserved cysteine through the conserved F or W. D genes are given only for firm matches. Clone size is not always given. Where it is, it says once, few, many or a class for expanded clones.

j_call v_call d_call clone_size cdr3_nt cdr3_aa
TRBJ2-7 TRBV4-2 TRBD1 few TGTGCCAGCACACCCGGGACAGGGGCCGTTGGCTCCTACGAGCAGTACTTC CASTPGTGAVGSYEQYF
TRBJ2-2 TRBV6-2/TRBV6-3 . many TGTGCCAGCACCCCCGACGAGAACACCGGGGAGCTGTTTTTT CASTPDENTGELFF
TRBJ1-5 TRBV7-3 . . TGTGCCAGCAGCGATCAGTCGGGCAATCAGCCCCAGCATTTT CASSDQSGNQPQHF
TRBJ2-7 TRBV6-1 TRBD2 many TGTGCCAGCAGTCGCGGGAGGCCCTCCTACGAGCAGTACTTC CASSRGRPSYEQYF
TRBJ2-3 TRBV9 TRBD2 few TGTGCCAGCAGCGTTGCGGGAGGTGGTGATACGCAGTATTTT CASSVAGGGDTQYF
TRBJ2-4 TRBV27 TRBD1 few TGTGCCAGCAGTTTCCGCCGTCCCGGGACAGGGATCGGTACCAAAAACATTCAGTACTTC CASSFRRPGTGIGTKNIQYF
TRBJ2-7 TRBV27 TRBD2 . TGTGCCAGCAGTTCCCTAGCGGGAGATCCCTACGAGCAGTACTTC CASSSLAGDPYEQYF
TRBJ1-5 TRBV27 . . TGTGCCAGCGGAGGGGGTGGTGATCAGCCCCAGCATTTT CASGGGGDQPQHF
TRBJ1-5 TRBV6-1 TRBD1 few TGTGCCAGCAGACCCAACCACAGTCCCGGGACAGGGACTCCCCAGCATTTT CASRPNHSPGTGTPQHF
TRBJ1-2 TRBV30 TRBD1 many TGTGCCTGTCCGGGACAGGGTCCTGGCTACACCTTC CACPGQGPGYTF
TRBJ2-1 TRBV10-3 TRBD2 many TGTGCCATCAGTATTGGAGAAGCGGGAGGCCACGAGCAGTTCTTC CAISIGEAGGHEQFF
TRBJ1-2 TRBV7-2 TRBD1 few TGTGCCAGCAGCCACCGACAGGGGGACTATGGCTACACCTTC CASSHRQGDYGYTF
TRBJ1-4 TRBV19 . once TGTGCCAGTAGTAACAGCGGAAGCCCGGAAAAACTGTTTTTT CASSNSGSPEKLFF
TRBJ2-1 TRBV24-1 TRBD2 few TGTGCCACCCGGGGACTAGCGGGAGGGGATGAGCAGTTCTTC CATRGLAGGDEQFF
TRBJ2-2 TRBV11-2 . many TGTGCCAGCAGCTTAAGTGGGGATTTGTCGGGCGGGGAGCTGTTTTTT CASSLSGDLSGGELFF
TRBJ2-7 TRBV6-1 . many TGTGCCAGCACGGCGGACAGTACCTACGAGCAGTACTTC CASTADSTYEQYF
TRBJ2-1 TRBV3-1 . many TGTGCCAGCAGCCAAGTCCCTGTGATCGGGTCCTACAATGAGCAGTTCTTC CASSQVPVIGSYNEQFF
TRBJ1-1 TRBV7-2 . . TGTGCCAGCAGCTTAGATCAGGGACCCACTGAAGCTTTCTTT CASSLDQGPTEAFF
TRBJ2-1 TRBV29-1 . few TGCAGCGTGGGGACTTACAATGAGCAGTTCTTC CSVGTYNEQFF
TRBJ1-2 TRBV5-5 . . TGTGCCAGCAGCGCCCACGGGTTTGACAGTAACTATGGCTACACCTTC CASSAHGFDSNYGYTF
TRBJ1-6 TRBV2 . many TGTGCCAGCACATGGACAGAAAATTCACCCCTCCACTTT CASTWTENSPLHF
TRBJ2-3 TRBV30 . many TGTGCCTGGAGTGTACAAGGCTCCGATACGCAGTATTTT CAWSVQGSDTQYF
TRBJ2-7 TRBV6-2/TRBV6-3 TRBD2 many TGTGCCAGCAGACGAACCGGACTAGCGGCATACTCCTACGAGCAGTACTTC CASRRTGLAAYSYEQYF
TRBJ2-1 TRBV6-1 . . TGTGCCGTAGAAAAGCCGCCCTACAATGAGCAGTTCTTC CAVEKPPYNEQFF